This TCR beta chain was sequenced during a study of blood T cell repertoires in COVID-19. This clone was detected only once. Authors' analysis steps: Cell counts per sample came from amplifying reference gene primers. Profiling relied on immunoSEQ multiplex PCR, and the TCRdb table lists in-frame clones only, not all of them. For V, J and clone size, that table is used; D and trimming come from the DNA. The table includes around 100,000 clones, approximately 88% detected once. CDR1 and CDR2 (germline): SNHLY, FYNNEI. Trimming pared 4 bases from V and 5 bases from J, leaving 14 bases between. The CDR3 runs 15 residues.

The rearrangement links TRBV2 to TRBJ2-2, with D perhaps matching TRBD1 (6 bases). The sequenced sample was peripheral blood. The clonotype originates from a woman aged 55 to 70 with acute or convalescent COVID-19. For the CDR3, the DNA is TGTGCCAGCAGTGGGCAGGGGCTGGGAACCGGGGAGCTGTTTTTT. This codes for CASSGQGLGTGELFF.